This T cell receptor beta chain was obtained from a study of beta chain features in type 1 diabetes (dated by TCRdb to 2016 to 2019). In terms of the full investigation: Patients and healthy donors did not differ in mean age, gender distribution, total cell number or subset yield. A total of over 90,000,000 sorted cells were examined across all samples, and a strong correlation was observed between cell number per subset and RNA yield. The study compared TCRB repertoires of sorted circulating CD4+ T cell subsets between recently diagnosed type 1 diabetes patients and matched healthy donors. Whereas all 30 or so donors provided naive and central memory subsets, regulatory and stem cell-like memory subsets were isolated from just 8 patients and roughly 8 healthy donors.

Each donor gave one peripheral blood draw, approximately 110 mL on average, collected into heparinised tubes. A BD FACSAria II was used to sort naive, central memory, regulatory and stem cell-like memory CD4+ T cells with a panel that included CD45RO, CCR7, CD25, CD127, CD95 and CD27. Every sorted population had a purity above 98%. PBMCs were isolated immediately by Lymphoprep density gradient centrifugation and stained directly without culture. Samples were stained and sorted in pairs, with one healthy donor and one patient per experiment, so that batch effects were minimized. Points the paper makes about the study in general: HLA sub-analyses involved small numbers of individuals, so any influence of HLA type on TCRB rearrangement remained unresolved. Type 1 diabetes patients showed a moderate but significant shortening of TCRB CDR3 length in all four CD4+ subsets. Because cDNA was sequenced instead of genomic DNA, highly expressing activated cells could be over-represented, though the groups showed no difference in activation or CD3 levels. Shorter templates might be favored by PCR, yet because patient and control samples were amplified and corrected together, any such skew would affect both groups equally. Naive, central memory and regulatory TCRB repertoires appeared to be more alike among patients than among healthy donors. At VDJ recombination sites, patients with type 1 diabetes made fewer insertions and deleted more nucleotides, a pattern implying thymic rearrangement abnormalities.

The entire isolated RNA was reverse transcribed using the High Capacity cDNA Reverse Transcription Kit, and thus expressed TCRB transcripts were sequenced. Stem cell-like memory T cell samples underwent survey-depth immunoSEQ sequencing, averaging about 1 million total reads per sample. Sorted cells were lysed in RLT buffer, and RNA was extracted using DNase-treated RNeasy Micro or Mini kits according to cell number. To prevent cross-contamination, every cell subset was processed on its own, while patient and healthy donor samples were processed together. The immunoSEQ multiplex PCR was used to amplify TCRB sequences from cDNA, generating 87-bp fragments that spanned the CDR3 region. Sequencing of the amplicons was done on the Illumina HiSeq platform. The paper's data handling went like this. PCR bias was corrected computationally using synthetic template baselines, and reads within Hamming distance 2 were collapsed, with unmergeable singletons discarded. Reads were aligned to IMGT to assign V, D and J genes, CDR3 length, and insertions or deletions at six rearrangement sites. Clonotype counts were normalized to sorted cell number within each subset before computing true diversity and Gini coefficients with the tcR R package. The overlap coefficient, calculated on TCRB nucleotide sequences, was used to measure repertoire sharing. This immuneACCESS table, as held by TCRdb, lists in-frame sequences with V and J called but not all clones. Of the missing ones, under half trace to an unresolved V gene in checked studies; the others have no known cause. That table supplies the V and J calls and clone size; D and trimming were determined from the DNA. Within this sample are 70,000 to 95,000 clones, with roughly a third of them counted one time only. Over 0.35% of the sample is in the top ten clones.

As for this clone: The target of this receptor is not known. No much larger clone exists at a distance of one base, and base qualities are not known.

For this chain, trimming is 2 bases at the V end and 4 bases at the J end, and the number of junction bases without a gene match is 12. The CDR3 holds 18 amino acids from the cysteine to the phenylalanine. CDR3 DNA is the only sequence kept; it has 54 bases, read in frame from the first base. Sequences SEHNR (CDR1) and FQNEAQ (CDR2) are obtained from the germline V gene (reference sequence). The TCR sequence derives from a woman younger than 30 in good health. Sequencing was performed on stem cell memory CD4+ T cells from blood. The cell subset or site label, as the study defines it: stem cell-like memory CD4+ T cells. Rearrangement joined TRBV7-9 to TRBJ2-1, with TRBD2 matching 9 junction bases. At the DNA level, the sequence is TGTGCCAGCAGCTTACCATTTTCGGCGGGAGGGCCTTACAATGAGCAGTTCTTC. Translated, it gives CASSLPFSAGGPYNEQFF.